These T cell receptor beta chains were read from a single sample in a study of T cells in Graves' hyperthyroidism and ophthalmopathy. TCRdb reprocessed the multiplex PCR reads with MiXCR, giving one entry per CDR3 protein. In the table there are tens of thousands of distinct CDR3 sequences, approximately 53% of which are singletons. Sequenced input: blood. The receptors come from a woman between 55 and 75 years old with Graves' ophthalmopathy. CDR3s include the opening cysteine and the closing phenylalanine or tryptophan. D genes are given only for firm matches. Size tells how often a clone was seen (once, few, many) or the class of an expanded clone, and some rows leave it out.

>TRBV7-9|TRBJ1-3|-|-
TGTGCCAGCAGCCCAGAGTACTCTGGAAACACCATATATTTT
CASSPEYSGNTIYF
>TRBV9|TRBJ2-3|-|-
TGTGCCAGCAGCGTAGGGGGCGTAGGCACGGATACGCAGTATTTT
CASSVGGVGTDTQYF
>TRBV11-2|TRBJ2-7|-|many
TGTGCCAGCAGCTTAGGTAGGCAGAGCTACGAGCAGTACTTC
CASSLGRQSYEQYF
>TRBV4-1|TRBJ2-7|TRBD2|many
TGCGCCAGCAGCTTCCAAACTAGCGGGGGATCCTACGAGCAGTACTTC
CASSFQTSGGSYEQYF
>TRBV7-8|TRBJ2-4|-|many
TGTGCCAGCAGCTTTTTCGGTGGGGAAAACATTCAGTACTTC
CASSFFGGENIQYF
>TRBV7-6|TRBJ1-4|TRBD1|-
TGTGCCAGCAGCCAACTTCCGGGACAGGGGGTATGGGAAAAACTGTTTTTT
CASSQLPGQGVWEKLFF
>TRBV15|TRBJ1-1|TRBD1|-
TGTGCCACCAGCCGGGGACAGGGCAGCACTGAAGCTTTCTTT
CATSRGQGSTEAFF
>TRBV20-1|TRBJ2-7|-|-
TGCAGCCACCGGGTAGCGGCGACGTACGAGCAGTACTTC
CSHRVAATYEQYF
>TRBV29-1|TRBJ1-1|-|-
TGCAGCGTTGAAGATGAGGGATTAACACCGGGGAACACTGAAGCTTTCTTT
CSVEDEGLTPGNTEAFF
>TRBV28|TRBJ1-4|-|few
TGTGCCAGCAGTTTCCCCCCCTCTGCAGAGGGCGCTAGGAATGAAAAACTGTTTTTT
CASSFPPSAEGARNEKLFF
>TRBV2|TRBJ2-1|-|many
TGTGCCAGCAGTAGAACATACAATGAGCAGTTCTTC
CASSRTYNEQFF
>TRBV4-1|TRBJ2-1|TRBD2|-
TGCGCCAGCAGCCAAATAGGACTAGCGGGGGGACGCTCCTACAATGAGCAGTTCTTC
CASSQIGLAGGRSYNEQFF
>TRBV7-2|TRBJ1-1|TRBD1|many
TGTGCCAGCAGCCCCGGGACAGGGGGTGGGAACACTGAAGCTTTCTTT
CASSPGTGGGNTEAFF
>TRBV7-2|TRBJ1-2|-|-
TGTGCCAGCAGCTTAGCTGGCGGGGGTAACTATGGCTACACCTTC
CASSLAGGGNYGYTF
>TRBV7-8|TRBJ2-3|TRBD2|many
TGTGCCAGCAGCTTGGGACTAGCGGGATACAGCACAGATACGCAGTATTTT
CASSLGLAGYSTDTQYF
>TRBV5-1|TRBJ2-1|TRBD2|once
TGCGCCAGCAGTTTGACCGGGGGGGGTAATGAGCAGTTCTTC
CASSLTGGGNEQFF
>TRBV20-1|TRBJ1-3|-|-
TGCAGTGCTAATGTGGGAGGGCCTGTAAACACCATATATTTT
CSANVGGPVNTIYF
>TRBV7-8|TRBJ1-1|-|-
TGTGCCAGCACCCACCCCGGAAGGGAACCGAACACTGAAGCTTTCTTT
CASTHPGREPNTEAFF
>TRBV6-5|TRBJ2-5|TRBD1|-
TGTGCCAGCAGTGAAGGACAGGGGGATGAGACCCAGTACTTC
CASSEGQGDETQYF
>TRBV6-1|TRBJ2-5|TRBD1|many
TGTGCCAGCAGTGCCCGACAGGGACGAGAGACCCAGTACTTC
CASSARQGRETQYF
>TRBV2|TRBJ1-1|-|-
TGTGCCAGCAGTTACCGACAGGTGAACACTGAAGCTTTCTTT
CASSYRQVNTEAFF
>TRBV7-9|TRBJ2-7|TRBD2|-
TGTGCCAGCAGCCCTAGCGGGGGATCCTACGAGCAGTACTTC
CASSPSGGSYEQYF